This T cell receptor beta chain was identified during a study of blood T cell repertoires in COVID-19. This clone was picked up a small number of times. Germline CDR1 SEHNR, CDR2 FQNEAQ (reference sequence). V lost 1 base to trimming and J lost 1 base, with 4 bases between them. This CDR3 spans 13 amino acids. The method was immunoSEQ multiplex PCR; TCRdb's version includes in-frame clones alone and lacks a portion of them. The sample lists 150,000 to 250,000 clones; 82% were seen once. Source material: PBMCs or T cells enriched from blood (not recorded which). The J gene is TRBJ1-1, the V gene TRBV7-9, with no clear D. This sequence was found in a man aged 35-49 years who had recovered from COVID-19. DNA of the CDR3: TGTGCCAGCAGCTTAGAAGCGAACACTGAAGCTTTCTTT. Residues: CASSLEANTEAFF.